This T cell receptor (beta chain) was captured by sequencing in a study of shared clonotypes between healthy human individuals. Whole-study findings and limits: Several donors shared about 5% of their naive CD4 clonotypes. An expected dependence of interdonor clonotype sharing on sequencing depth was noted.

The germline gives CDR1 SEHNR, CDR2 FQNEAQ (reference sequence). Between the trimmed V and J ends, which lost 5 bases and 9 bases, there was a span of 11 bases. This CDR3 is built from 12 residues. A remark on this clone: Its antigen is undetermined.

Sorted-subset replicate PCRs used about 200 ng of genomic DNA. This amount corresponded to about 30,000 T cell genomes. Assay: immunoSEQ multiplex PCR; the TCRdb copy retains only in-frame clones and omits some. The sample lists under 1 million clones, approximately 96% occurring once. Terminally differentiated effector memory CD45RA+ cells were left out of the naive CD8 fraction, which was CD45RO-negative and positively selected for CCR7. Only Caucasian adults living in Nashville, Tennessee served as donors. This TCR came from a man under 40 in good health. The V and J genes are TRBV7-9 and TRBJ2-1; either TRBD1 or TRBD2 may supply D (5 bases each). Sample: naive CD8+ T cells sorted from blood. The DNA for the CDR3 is TGTGCCAGCAGCACCGGGACGAGTGAGCAGTTCTTC. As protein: CASSTGTSEQFF.